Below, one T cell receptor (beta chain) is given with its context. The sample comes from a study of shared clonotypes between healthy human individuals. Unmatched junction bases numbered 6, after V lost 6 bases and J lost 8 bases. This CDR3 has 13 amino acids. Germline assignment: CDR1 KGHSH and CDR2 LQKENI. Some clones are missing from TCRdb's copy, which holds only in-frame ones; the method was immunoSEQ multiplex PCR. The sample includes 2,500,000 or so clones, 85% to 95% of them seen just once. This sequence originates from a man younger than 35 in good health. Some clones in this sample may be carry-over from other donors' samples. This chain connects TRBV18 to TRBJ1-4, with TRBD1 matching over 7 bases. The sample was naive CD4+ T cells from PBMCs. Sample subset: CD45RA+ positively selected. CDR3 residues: CASSPGGTEKLFF. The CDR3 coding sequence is TGTGCCAGCTCCCCAGGGGGGACGGAAAAACTGTTTTTT.